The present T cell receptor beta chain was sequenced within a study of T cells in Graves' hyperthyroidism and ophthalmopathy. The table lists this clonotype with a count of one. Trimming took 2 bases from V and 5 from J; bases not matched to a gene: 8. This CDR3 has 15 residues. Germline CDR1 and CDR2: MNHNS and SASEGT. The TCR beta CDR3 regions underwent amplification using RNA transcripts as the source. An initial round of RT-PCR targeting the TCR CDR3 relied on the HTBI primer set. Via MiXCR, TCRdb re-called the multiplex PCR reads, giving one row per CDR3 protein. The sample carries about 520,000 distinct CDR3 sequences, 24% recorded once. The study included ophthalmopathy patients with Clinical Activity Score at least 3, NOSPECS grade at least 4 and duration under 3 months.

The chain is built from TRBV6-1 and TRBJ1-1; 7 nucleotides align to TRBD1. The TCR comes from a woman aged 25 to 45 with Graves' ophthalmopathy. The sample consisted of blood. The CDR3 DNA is TGTGCCAGCAGTGAATCGGCAGGGGGAAGGACTGAAGCTTTCTTT. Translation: CASSESAGGRTEAFF.